This T cell receptor beta chain was recorded in a study of beta chain features in type 1 diabetes. This clone was detected a few times. V lost 5 bases to trimming and J lost 0 bases, with 11 bases between them. Per the germline V gene, CDR1 is MNHNY and CDR2 is SVGAGI (reference sequence). There are 14 residues in the CDR3. The authors reverse transcribed all of the isolated RNA, so sequencing captured expressed TCRB transcripts. This table comes from immunoSEQ multiplex PCR, and its TCRdb copy is limited to in-frame clones, with some not included. The table includes 970,000 or so clones, 15% to 20% detected once.

Sample: naive CD4+ T cells from blood. The TCR originated in a woman younger than 35 in good health. This rearrangement joins TRBV6-6 to TRBJ2-7; maybe TRBD1 (6 bases). In nucleotides, the CDR3 is TGTGCCAGCAGTCGAGGGGGTTCCTCCTACGAGCAGTACTTC. It codes for CASSRGGSSYEQYF.